Here is one TCR beta chain with its context. Its antigen is not identified. The source of the sample is a study of cytomegalovirus exposure and HLA in healthy donors. Study overall: Around 79 million unique TCRs, all from HLA-typed donors, were included in an early release of the data. Of all 400 or so donors who were genotyped, around 79% belonged to the Caucasian-associated ancestry cluster.

General observations from the study: Later analysis reportedly placed an Asian-associated ancestry cluster below the roughly 670-donor mean in N-insertions.

PCR amplification relied on 60 Vbeta primers (plus 13 Jbeta primers). TCRdb keeps only in-frame clones here, not all; method: immunoSEQ multiplex PCR. The sample carries over 150,000 clones, roughly 75% recorded once. The source material was PBMCs. The clonotype originates from a man aged 30-40 years in good health and CMV-seropositive.

DNA for the CDR3: TGCAGCGTTGAAGCGGACAATGAGCAGTTCTTC. It specifies CSVEADNEQFF. The V gene is TRBV29-1, the J gene TRBJ2-1; D ambiguous. Germline V gene lookup returns CDR1 SQVTM and CDR2 ANQGSEA. The length of the CDR3 is 11 residues. Deletions cut 1 base from V and 5 bases from J, with 3 bases between.